A selection of T cell receptor beta chains follows, all from one sample in a study of regulatory T cells in long-lasting Graves disease. In TCRdb, the multiplex PCR reads were re-called with MiXCR into one record per CDR3 protein. The sample yields about 620,000 distinct CDR3 sequences, 16% seen once. The sample also formed part of further work on T cells in Graves' hyperthyroidism and ophthalmopathy.

The sample was peripheral blood mononuclear cells (PBMCs), taken at new diagnosis, from a patient treated with antithyroid drugs. The receptors stem from a woman aged 25-40 years with Graves disease. CDR3s include the opening cysteine and the closing phenylalanine or tryptophan. The D gene is left open where the match is weak. Size values are once, few and many counts, or a class for expanded clones, and some rows have none.

j_gene,len,d_gene,abundance,v_gene,CDR3aa,CDR3nt
TRBJ2-7,15,TRBD2,few,TRBV7-9,CASSPGIAGDYEQYF,TGTGCCAGCAGCCCAGGCATAGCGGGGGACTACGAGCAGTACTTC
TRBJ2-3,16,-,-,TRBV25-1,CASSENSVYRTDTQYF,TGTGCCAGCAGTGAAAATAGCGTTTACCGGACAGATACGCAGTATTTT
TRBJ2-7,15,-,-,TRBV3-1,CASSQESLGSYEQYF,TGTGCCAGCAGCCAAGAATCATTAGGGTCCTACGAGCAGTACTTC
TRBJ1-5,15,TRBD1,many,TRBV7-9,CASSPERQGIQPQHF,TGTGCCAGCAGCCCCGAGAGACAGGGAATCCAGCCCCAGCATTTT
TRBJ2-7,13,-,-,TRBV5-1,CASSPSSVREQYF,TGCGCCAGCAGCCCTAGTTCGGTACGGGAGCAGTACTTC
TRBJ1-2,12,-,many,TRBV6-1,CASSTGLYGYTF,TGTGCCAGCAGTACAGGGCTCTATGGCTACACCTTC
TRBJ1-1,13,-,many,TRBV7-9,CASSFSTATEAFF,TGTGCCAGCAGCTTTTCAACCGCCACTGAAGCTTTCTTT
TRBJ1-4,13,-,many,TRBV2,CASSTLGGEKLFF,TGTGCCAGCAGTACGCTGGGGGGGGAAAAACTGTTTTTT
TRBJ2-2,13,-,many,TRBV10-2,CASSEASTGELFF,TGCGCCAGCAGTGAGGCCTCCACCGGGGAGCTGTTTTTT
TRBJ2-2,14,TRBD1,many,TRBV5-1,CASTRDRAGGELFF,TGCGCCAGCACCCGGGACAGGGCCGGCGGGGAGCTGTTTTTT
TRBJ2-4,15,-,many,TRBV27,CASSPGGRAKNIQYF,TGTGCCAGCAGCCCAGGCGGCCGAGCCAAAAACATTCAGTACTTC
TRBJ2-1,18,TRBD1,few,TRBV4-1,CASSQFGNVRTGGNEQFF,TGCGCCAGCAGCCAATTCGGAAACGTCCGGACAGGGGGCAATGAGCAGTTCTTC
TRBJ2-2,18,TRBD2,-,TRBV5-1,CASSLTSGVPSNTGELFF,TGCGCCAGCAGCTTAACTAGCGGGGTTCCTTCGAACACCGGGGAGCTGTTTTTT
TRBJ1-1,14,-,many,TRBV5-1,CASSSREGDTEAFF,TGCGCCAGCTCATCGAGGGAGGGGGACACTGAAGCTTTCTTT
TRBJ2-7,16,TRBD1,-,TRBV19,CASSLDGQAPTYEQYF,TGTGCCAGTAGCCTCGACGGACAGGCGCCAACCTACGAGCAGTACTTC
TRBJ1-1,13,TRBD1,many,TRBV2,CASGYRGNTEAFF,TGTGCCAGCGGTTACAGGGGGAACACTGAAGCTTTCTTT
TRBJ1-5,14,-,-,TRBV19,CASRSRRVDQPQHF,TGTGCCTCACGGTCACGCAGGGTGGACCAGCCCCAGCATTTT
TRBJ1-1,15,-,many,TRBV2,CASGRSGIMNTEAFF,TGTGCCAGCGGTAGGTCAGGCATCATGAACACTGAAGCTTTCTTT
TRBJ1-1,16,-,many,TRBV18,CASSPPSQGMNTEAFF,TGTGCCAGCTCACCACCCAGTCAGGGGATGAACACTGAAGCTTTCTTT
TRBJ2-3,14,TRBD2,many,TRBV15,CATSRTGGVDTQYF,TGTGCCACCAGCAGAACCGGGGGGGTGGATACGCAGTATTTT
TRBJ2-2,14,-,many,TRBV9,CASSVGLNTGELFF,TGTGCCAGCAGCGTCGGACTCAACACCGGGGAGCTGTTTTTT
TRBJ2-3,17,-,once,TRBV5-1,CASSLRASSQSADTQYF,TGCGCCAGCAGCTTGCGGGCATCGAGTCAGAGTGCAGATACGCAGTATTTT
TRBJ2-2,19,TRBD2,-,TRBV18,CASSPLGLAGGRIAGELFF,TGTGCCAGCTCACCACTGGGACTAGCGGGAGGACGTATCGCCGGGGAGCTGTTTTTT
TRBJ2-3,16,-,many,TRBV12-5,CASGVAYSSSTDTQYF,TGTGCTAGTGGCGTCGCTTACTCCTCTAGCACAGATACGCAGTATTTT
TRBJ2-7,12,TRBD1,-,TRBV24-1,CATSRTGYEQYF,TGTGCCACCAGTAGGACAGGCTACGAGCAGTACTTC
TRBJ2-3,11,-,-,TRBV30,CAWKTGPTQYF,TGTGCCTGGAAAACAGGTCCTACGCAGTATTTT
TRBJ2-4,15,-,-,TRBV18,CASSRAAGTKNIQYF,TGTGCCAGCTCACGGGCGGCGGGAACCAAAAACATTCAGTACTTC
TRBJ2-3,15,TRBD2,few,TRBV18,CASRRLAESTDTQYF,TGTGCCAGCAGACGACTAGCGGAGAGCACAGATACGCAGTATTTT
TRBJ2-3,14,TRBD2,-,TRBV28,CASSLLAATDTQYF,TGTGCCAGCAGTTTACTAGCGGCCACAGATACGCAGTATTTT
TRBJ2-7,12,-,once,TRBV9,CARSPGAYEQYF,TGTGCCCGCAGCCCCGGGGCCTACGAGCAGTACTTC
TRBJ1-2,12,-,-,TRBV30,CAWRSGAGGYTF,TGTGCCTGGAGATCAGGGGCGGGGGGCTACACCTTC
TRBJ1-1,16,TRBD1,few,TRBV30,CAWRPLSDRMNTEAFF,TGTGCCTGGAGGCCATTATCGGACAGGATGAACACTGAAGCTTTCTTT
TRBJ2-3,15,-,many,TRBV12-5,CASGSRAGGADTQYF,TGTGCTAGTGGTTCCCGCGCAGGAGGAGCAGATACGCAGTATTTT
TRBJ2-7,11,TRBD1,-,TRBV29-1,CSVVRGPWQYF,TGCAGCGTTGTGAGGGGGCCGTGGCAGTACTTC
TRBJ1-5,15,-,many,TRBV28,CASSSPGASNQPQHF,TGTGCCAGCAGTTCTCCCGGGGCTAGCAATCAGCCCCAGCATTTT
TRBJ1-5,14,-,few,TRBV6-5,CASSYGPWHQPQHF,TGTGCCAGCAGTTACGGCCCATGGCATCAGCCCCAGCATTTT
TRBJ2-2,15,-,-,TRBV9,CASSVESRAPGELFF,TGTGCCAGCAGCGTAGAATCTAGGGCCCCCGGGGAGCTGTTTTTT
TRBJ2-3,13,-,many,TRBV24-1,CATNQWDADTQYF,TGTGCCACCAATCAATGGGACGCAGATACGCAGTATTTT
TRBJ1-1,14,-,many,TRBV12-3/TRBV12-4,CASSFSGELTEAFF,TGTGCCAGCAGTTTTTCAGGTGAGCTCACTGAAGCTTTCTTT
TRBJ2-1,12,-,many,TRBV11-1,CASSSQINEQFF,TGTGCCAGCAGCTCGCAAATCAATGAGCAGTTCTTC
TRBJ2-2,16,-,-,TRBV6-1,CASSLNGPANTGELFF,TGTGCCAGCAGTCTCAATGGGCCGGCGAACACCGGGGAGCTGTTTTTT